These T cell receptor beta chains were read from a single sample in a study of response to subunit inactivated influenza vaccine. One entry per CDR3 protein, called by TCRdb with MiXCR from the RT-PCR reads. The data hold roughly 650,000 distinct CDR3 sequences, with roughly 14% observed a single time. The sample in question was PBMCs from blood, obtained 11 to 12 days after vaccination. These receptors were obtained from a man in his forties or fifties who received an inactivated influenza vaccine. Both conserved end residues are part of each CDR3. Fields, in order: CDR3 protein, J gene, V gene.

CDR3aa: CASSISGQGGDEQFF
j_gene: TRBJ2-1
v_gene: TRBV19

CDR3aa: CSVVGTGNTEAFF
j_gene: TRBJ1-1
v_gene: TRBV29-1

CDR3aa: CSAEETGGMSGTQYF
j_gene: TRBJ2-5
v_gene: TRBV20-1

CDR3aa: CARDASGRLDF
j_gene: TRBJ2-7
v_gene: TRBV10-3

CDR3aa: CASSAAGGGTEAFF
j_gene: TRBJ1-1
v_gene: TRBV6-4

CDR3aa: CATSLDSTDTQYF
j_gene: TRBJ2-3
v_gene: TRBV24-1

CDR3aa: CASSFFIRSGNDEQFF
j_gene: TRBJ2-1
v_gene: TRBV12-3/TRBV12-4

CDR3aa: CSARDPRNPITEAFF
j_gene: TRBJ1-1
v_gene: TRBV20-1

CDR3aa: CASSLGYTGSQETQYF
j_gene: TRBJ2-5
v_gene: TRBV7-8

CDR3aa: CASSPRWLGTYEQYF
j_gene: TRBJ2-7
v_gene: TRBV11-2

CDR3aa: CASSRLAGGNYNEQFF
j_gene: TRBJ2-1
v_gene: TRBV6-1

CDR3aa: CSARHPRGAEAFF
j_gene: TRBJ1-1
v_gene: TRBV20-1

CDR3aa: CASRSGPREVYEQYF
j_gene: TRBJ2-7
v_gene: TRBV5-6